This TCR beta chain was recovered during a study of T cell responses to AZD1222 COVID-19 vaccine. Study-level points and caveats: Sampling that yielded the repertoires occurred only after the peak T cell response. White British ancestry dominated among donors, who included more females, and clonal diversity was possibly underestimated. Dominant at 160-218 and 743-854, vaccine-associated CD4 TCRs also spanned spike.

Worth noting for this clone: Its matching antigen is unknown.

Data came from immunoSEQ multiplex PCR; TCRdb stores just in-frame clones and leaves some out. The sample has 130,000 or so clones; over 75% are singletons. Here the sequenced sample was peripheral blood, taken on day 0 of AZD1222 vaccination. The clonotype comes from an adult in good health.

The CDR3 bases are TGCGCCAGCAGCTCGCCTAGCGGGAGATCAGTGGCGTACAATGAGCAGTTCTTC. Protein: CASSSPSGRSVAYNEQFF. The V gene is TRBV5-1, the J gene TRBJ2-1; 10 bases map to TRBD2. The trim removed 3 bases at V and 4 bases at J, leaving 13 bases unmatched. The CDR3 covers 18 residues. Germline values: CDR1 SGHRS, CDR2 YFSETQ.